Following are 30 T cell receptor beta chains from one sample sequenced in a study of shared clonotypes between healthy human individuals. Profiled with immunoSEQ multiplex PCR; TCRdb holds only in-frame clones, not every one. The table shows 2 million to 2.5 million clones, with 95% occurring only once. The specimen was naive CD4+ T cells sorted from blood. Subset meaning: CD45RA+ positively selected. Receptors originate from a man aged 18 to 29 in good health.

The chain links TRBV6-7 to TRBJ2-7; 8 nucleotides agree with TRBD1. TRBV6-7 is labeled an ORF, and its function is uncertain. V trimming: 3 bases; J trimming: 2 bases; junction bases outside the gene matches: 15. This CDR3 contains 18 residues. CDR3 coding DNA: TGTGCCAGCAGTTATCTGGACAGGGACCCCAGACGGACCTACGAGCAGTACTTC. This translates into CASSYLDRDPRRTYEQYF.

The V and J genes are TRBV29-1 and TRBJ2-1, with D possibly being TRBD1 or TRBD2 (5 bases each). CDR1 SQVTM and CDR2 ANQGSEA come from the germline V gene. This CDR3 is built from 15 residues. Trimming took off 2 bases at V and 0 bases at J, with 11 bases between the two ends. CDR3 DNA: TGCAGCGTTGAACGAGGGGTTAGCTCCTACAATGAGCAGTTCTTC. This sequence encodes CSVERGVSSYNEQFF.

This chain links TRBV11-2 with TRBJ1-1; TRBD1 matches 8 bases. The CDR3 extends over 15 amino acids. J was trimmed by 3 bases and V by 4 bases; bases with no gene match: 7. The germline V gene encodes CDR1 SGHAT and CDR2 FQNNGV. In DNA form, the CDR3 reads TGTGCCAGCAGCTCCTTGGACAGGGACTACACTGAAGCTTTCTTT. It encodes CASSSLDRDYTEAFF.

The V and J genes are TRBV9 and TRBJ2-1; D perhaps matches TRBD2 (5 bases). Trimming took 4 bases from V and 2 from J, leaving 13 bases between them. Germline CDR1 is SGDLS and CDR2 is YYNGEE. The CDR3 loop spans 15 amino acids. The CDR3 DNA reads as TGTGCCAGCAGCCCTAGCAGAGACACCTACAATGAGCAGTTCTTC. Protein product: CASSPSRDTYNEQFF.

The CDR3 protein is CAIREDSTQPQHF. The CDR3 DNA sequence: TGTGCCATCAGGGAGGACTCAACCCAGCCCCAGCATTTT. The chain recombines TRBV10-3 with TRBJ1-5; D gene ambiguous. The V gene's germline CDR1 is ENHRY and CDR2 SYGVKD. The CDR3 extends over 13 amino acids. V lost 6 bases, J lost 7 bases, and 13 bases lay in between.

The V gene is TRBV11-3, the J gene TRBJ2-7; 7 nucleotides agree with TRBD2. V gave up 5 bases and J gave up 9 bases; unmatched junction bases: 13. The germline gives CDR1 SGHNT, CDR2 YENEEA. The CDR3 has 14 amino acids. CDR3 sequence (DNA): TGTGCCAGCAGCCCCGGGGGGTCCCCTACTATGCAGTACTTC. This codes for CASSPGGSPTMQYF.

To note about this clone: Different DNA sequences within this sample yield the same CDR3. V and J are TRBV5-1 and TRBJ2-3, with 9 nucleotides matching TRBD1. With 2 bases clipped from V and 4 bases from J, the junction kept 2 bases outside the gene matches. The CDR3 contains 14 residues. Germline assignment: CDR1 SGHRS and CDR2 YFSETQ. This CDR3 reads CASSFGQGPDTQYF. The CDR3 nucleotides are TGCGCCAGCAGCTTTGGACAGGGGCCAGATACGCAGTATTTT.

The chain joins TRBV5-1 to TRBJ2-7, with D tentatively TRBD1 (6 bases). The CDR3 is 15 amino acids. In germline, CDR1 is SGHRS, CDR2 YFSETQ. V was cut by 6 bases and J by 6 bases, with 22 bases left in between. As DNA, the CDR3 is TGCGCCAGCACAAGGGGCCCAGGGGTAGATGTCGAGCAGTACTTC. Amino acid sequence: CASTRGPGVDVEQYF.

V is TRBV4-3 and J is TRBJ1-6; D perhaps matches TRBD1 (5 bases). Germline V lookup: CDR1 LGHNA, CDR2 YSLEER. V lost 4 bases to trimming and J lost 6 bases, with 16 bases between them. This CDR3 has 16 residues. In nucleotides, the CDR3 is TGCGCCAGCAGCCTCTCCCTACAGGAGACTAATTCACCCCTCCACTTT. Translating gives CASSLSLQETNSPLHF.

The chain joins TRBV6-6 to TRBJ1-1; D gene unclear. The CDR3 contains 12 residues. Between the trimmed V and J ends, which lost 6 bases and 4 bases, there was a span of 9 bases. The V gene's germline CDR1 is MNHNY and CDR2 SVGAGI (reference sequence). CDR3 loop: CASSPRITEAFF. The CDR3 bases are TGTGCCAGCAGCCCTCGGATCACTGAAGCTTTCTTT.

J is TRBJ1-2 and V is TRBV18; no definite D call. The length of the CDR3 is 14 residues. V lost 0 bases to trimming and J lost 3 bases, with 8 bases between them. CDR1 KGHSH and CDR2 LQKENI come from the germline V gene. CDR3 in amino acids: CASSPPVTDYGYTF. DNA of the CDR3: TGTGCCAGCTCACCACCGGTGACGGACTATGGCTACACCTTC.

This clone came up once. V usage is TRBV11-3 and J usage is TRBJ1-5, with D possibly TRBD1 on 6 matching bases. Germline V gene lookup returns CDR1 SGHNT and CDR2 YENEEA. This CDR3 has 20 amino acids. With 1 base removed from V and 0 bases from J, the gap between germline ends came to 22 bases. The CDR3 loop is CASSLVCRGRFAYSNQPQHF. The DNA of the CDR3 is TGTGCCAGCAGCTTAGTTTGCAGGGGACGGTTTGCCTATAGCAATCAGCCCCAGCATTTT.

The CDR3 region has the DNA TGTGCCAGCAGTTACCCCGCGGCGGGGACGGGGGAGACCCAGTACTTC. This gives the protein CASSYPAAGTGETQYF. The chain joins TRBV6-6 to TRBJ2-5; maybe TRBD2 (6 bases). Germline CDR1 and CDR2: MNHNY and SVGAGI (reference sequence). The CDR3 extends over 16 amino acids. The V end lost 2 bases, the J end lost 5 bases, and 18 bases lay between the germline ends.

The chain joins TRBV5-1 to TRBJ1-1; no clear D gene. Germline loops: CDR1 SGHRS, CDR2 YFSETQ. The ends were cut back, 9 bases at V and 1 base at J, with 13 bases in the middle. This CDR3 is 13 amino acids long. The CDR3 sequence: CATMKGPNTEAFF. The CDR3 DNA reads TGCGCCACCATGAAGGGTCCGAACACTGAAGCTTTCTTT.

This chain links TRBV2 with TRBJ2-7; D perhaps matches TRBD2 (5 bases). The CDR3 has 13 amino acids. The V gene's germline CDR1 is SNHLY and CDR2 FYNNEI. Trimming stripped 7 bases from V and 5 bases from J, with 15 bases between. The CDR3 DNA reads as TGTGCCAGCAACGTCGTGCGGGTCAACGAGCAGTACTTC. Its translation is CASNVVRVNEQYF.

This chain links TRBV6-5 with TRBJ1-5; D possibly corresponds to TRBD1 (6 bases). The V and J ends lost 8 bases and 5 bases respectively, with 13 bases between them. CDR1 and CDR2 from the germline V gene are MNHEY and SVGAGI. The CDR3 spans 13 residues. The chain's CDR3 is CASGNRVYQPQHF. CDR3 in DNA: TGTGCCAGCGGCAACAGGGTATATCAGCCCCAGCATTTT.

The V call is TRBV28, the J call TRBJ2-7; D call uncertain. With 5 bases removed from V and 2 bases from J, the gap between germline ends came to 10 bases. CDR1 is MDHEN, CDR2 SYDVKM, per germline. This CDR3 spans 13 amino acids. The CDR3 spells CASSRTVTYEQYF. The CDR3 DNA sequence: TGTGCCAGCAGTCGGACGGTAACCTACGAGCAGTACTTC.

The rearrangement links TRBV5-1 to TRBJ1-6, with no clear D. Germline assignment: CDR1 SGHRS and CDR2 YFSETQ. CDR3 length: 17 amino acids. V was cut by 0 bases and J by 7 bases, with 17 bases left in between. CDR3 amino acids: CASSLVIGPSLNSPLHF. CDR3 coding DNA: TGCGCCAGCAGCTTGGTCATTGGACCCTCCTTGAATTCACCCCTCCACTTT.

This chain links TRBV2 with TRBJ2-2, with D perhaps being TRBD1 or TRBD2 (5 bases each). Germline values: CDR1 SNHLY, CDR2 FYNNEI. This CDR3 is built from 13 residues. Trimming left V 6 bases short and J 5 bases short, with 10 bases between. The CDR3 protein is CASRSEGTGELFF. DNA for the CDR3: TGTGCCAGCAGGTCTGAGGGGACCGGGGAGCTGTTTTTT.

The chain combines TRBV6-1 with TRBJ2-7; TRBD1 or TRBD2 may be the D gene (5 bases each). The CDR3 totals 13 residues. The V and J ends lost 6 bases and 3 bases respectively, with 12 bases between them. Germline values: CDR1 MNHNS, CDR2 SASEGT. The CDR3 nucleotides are TGTGCCAGCAGAGGGGACCGATACTACGAGCAGTACTTC. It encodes CASRGDRYYEQYF.

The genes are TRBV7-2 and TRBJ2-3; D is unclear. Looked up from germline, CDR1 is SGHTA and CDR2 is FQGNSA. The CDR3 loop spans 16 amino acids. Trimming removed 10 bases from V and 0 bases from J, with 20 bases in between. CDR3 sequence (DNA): TGTGCCACAACCTTAGTCGGGCGGTATAGCACAGATACGCAGTATTTT. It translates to CATTLVGRYSTDTQYF.

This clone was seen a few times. The CDR3 region has the DNA TGTGCCAGCAGTCAATCCGGGACAGGGATTGGTCAGCCCCAGCATTTT. Amino acids: CASSQSGTGIGQPQHF. The V gene is TRBV6-6, the J gene TRBJ1-5; 9 bases align to TRBD1. The germline V gene has CDR1 MNHNY and CDR2 SVGAGI (reference sequence). V gave up 5 bases and J gave up 6 bases; unmatched junction bases: 11. CDR3 length: 16 residues.

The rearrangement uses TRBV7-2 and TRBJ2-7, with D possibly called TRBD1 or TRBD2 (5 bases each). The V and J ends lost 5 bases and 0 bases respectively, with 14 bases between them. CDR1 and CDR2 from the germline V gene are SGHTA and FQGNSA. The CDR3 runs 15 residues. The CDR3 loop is CASSRDRLSSYEQYF. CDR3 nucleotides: TGTGCCAGCAGCCGGGACCGTTTGAGCTCCTACGAGCAGTACTTC.

The CDR3 loop is CASSLALVYTGELFF. The CDR3 DNA sequence: TGTGCCAGCAGCTTAGCGCTTGTCTACACCGGGGAGCTGTTTTTT. The chain carries TRBV7-9 and TRBJ2-2; the D is unclear. The germline V gene has CDR1 SEHNR and CDR2 FQNEAQ (reference sequence). V lost 0 bases, J lost 3 bases, and 8 bases lay in between. The CDR3 totals 15 residues. Full variable domain (rest looked up from reference TRBV7-9 and TRBJ2-2): DTGVSQNPRHKITKRGQNVTFRCDPISEHNRLYWYRQTLGQGPEFLTYFQNEAQLEKSRLLSDRFSAERPKGSFSTLEIQRTEQGDSAMYLCASSLALVYTGELFFGEGSRLTVL.

This CDR3 is CASTRSSAPQETQYF. The CDR3 DNA reads TGTGCCAGCACCCGGTCTAGTGCACCGCAAGAGACCCAGTACTTC. This chain connects TRBV2 to TRBJ2-5; D not certain. The length of the CDR3 is 15 residues. Germline lookup yields CDR1 SNHLY and CDR2 FYNNEI. V shed 7 bases and J shed 2 bases, with 17 bases lying between them.

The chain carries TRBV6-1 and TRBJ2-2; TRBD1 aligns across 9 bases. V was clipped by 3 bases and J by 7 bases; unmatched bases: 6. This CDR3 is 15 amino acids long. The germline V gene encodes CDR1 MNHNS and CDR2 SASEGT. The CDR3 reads CASSEAPGQGGELFF. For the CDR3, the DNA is TGTGCCAGCAGTGAGGCACCGGGACAGGGCGGGGAGCTGTTTTTT.

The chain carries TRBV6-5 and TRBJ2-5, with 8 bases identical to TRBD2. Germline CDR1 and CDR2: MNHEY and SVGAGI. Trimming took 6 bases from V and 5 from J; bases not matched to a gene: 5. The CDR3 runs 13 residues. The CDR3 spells CASSLLAVETQYF. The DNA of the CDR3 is TGTGCCAGCAGCCTACTAGCGGTGGAGACCCAGTACTTC.

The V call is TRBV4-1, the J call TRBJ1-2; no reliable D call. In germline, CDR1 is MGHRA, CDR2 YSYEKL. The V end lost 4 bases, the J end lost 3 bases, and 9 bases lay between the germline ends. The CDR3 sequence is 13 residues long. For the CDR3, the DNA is TGCGCCAGCAGCCCAGGACCCCACTATGGCTACACCTTC. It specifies CASSPGPHYGYTF.

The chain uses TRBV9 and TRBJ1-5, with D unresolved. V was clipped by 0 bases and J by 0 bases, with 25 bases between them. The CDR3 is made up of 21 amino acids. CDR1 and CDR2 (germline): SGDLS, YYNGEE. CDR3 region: CASSVVRDGEHEGYSNQPQHF. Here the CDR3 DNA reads TGTGCCAGCAGCGTAGTTAGGGATGGGGAGCACGAGGGATATAGCAATCAGCCCCAGCATTTT.

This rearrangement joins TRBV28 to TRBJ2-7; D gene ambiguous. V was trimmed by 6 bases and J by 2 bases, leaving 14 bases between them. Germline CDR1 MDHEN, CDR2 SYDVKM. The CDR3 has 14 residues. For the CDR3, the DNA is TGTGCCAGCAGCCTGGGAACGTCCGCCTACGAGCAGTACTTC. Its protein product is CASSLGTSAYEQYF.